This T cell receptor (beta chain) was sequenced in a study of regulatory T cells in long-lasting Graves disease. Study-level points and caveats: The work looked only at peripheral blood and did not look at thyroid tissue. TCR diversity in persistent Graves' patients was below that of newly diagnosed ones. Persistent patients shared more public clonotypes (around 3,000) than new patients (roughly 970).

CDR3-region Arm-PCR and iRepertoire HTBI primers produced the TCR beta libraries. TCRdb reprocessed the multiplex PCR reads via MiXCR and lists one record per CDR3 protein. The profile shows 600,000 to 800,000 distinct CDR3 sequences, around 30% of them singletons. The time point: persistent/refractory GD, antithyroid drugs over 5 years with positive TRAb. PBMCs were the source of the RNA used for TCR sequencing. American Thyroid Association guidelines defined Graves' disease diagnosis. Germline V gives CDR1 MNHEY, CDR2 SMNVEV (reference sequence). The CDR3 is 13 residues long. Points on this clonotype: The antigen is not known.

The V and J genes are TRBV27 and TRBJ2-3; D is uncertain. The last part of the DNA fits TRBJ2-5 better; the J call may be wrong. The material sequenced was peripheral blood mononuclear cells (PBMCs), taken when the disease was refractory, from a patient treated with antithyroid drugs. The sequence was obtained from a female donor with Graves disease. Written as DNA, the CDR3 is TGTGCCAGCAGTCCCCAGGCCTTAGAGACCCAGTACTTC. Translation gives CASSPQALETQYF.